This is a list of T cell receptor beta chains from one sample in a study of blood T cell repertoires in COVID-19. TCRdb's copy holds only in-frame clones and misses some; the assay was immunoSEQ multiplex PCR. The table has around 160,000 clones, 80% seen once. The sequenced sample was peripheral blood. The receptors come from a man in his sixties with active or convalescent COVID-19. The CDR3 runs from the conserved cysteine through the conserved F or W. A D gene is named only where the DNA matches it firmly. Rows may omit the clone size; those that give it use once, few, many or a size class.

V	size	D	J	CDR3	DNA
TRBV30	NA	NA	TRBJ1-2	CAWSGLNYGYTF	TGTGCCTGGAGTGGACTGAACTATGGCTACACCTTC
TRBV5-1	NA	TRBD1	TRBJ1-1	CASSLAQGVNTEAFF	TGCGCCAGCAGCTTGGCTCAGGGGGTGAACACTGAAGCTTTCTTT
TRBV5-1	NA	NA	TRBJ2-1	CASREGHEQFF	TGCGCCAGCAGGGAGGGCCATGAGCAGTTCTTC
TRBV5-4	few	TRBD2	TRBJ2-1	CASSPEVAGAYNEQFF	TGTGCCAGCAGCCCCGAGGTGGCGGGAGCCTACAATGAGCAGTTCTTC
TRBV7-8	NA	TRBD1	TRBJ1-1	CASSLAGQGVNTEAFF	TGTGCCAGCAGCTTAGCAGGACAGGGGGTGAACACTGAAGCTTTCTTT
TRBV29-1	NA	NA	TRBJ2-7	CSGRGDAFGEQYF	TGCAGCGGCAGAGGTGACGCCTTCGGCGAGCAGTACTTC
TRBV5-4	NA	NA	TRBJ1-6	CASSLRQTNSPLHF	TGTGCCAGCAGCTTGAGACAGACTAATTCACCCCTCCACTTT
TRBV28	NA	TRBD1	TRBJ1-4	CASNHWDRGQEKLFF	TGTGCCAGCAACCATTGGGACAGGGGTCAAGAAAAACTGTTTTTT
TRBV18	NA	NA	TRBJ1-1	CASSPSGGTEAFF	TGTGCCAGCTCACCATCGGGGGGCACTGAAGCTTTCTTT
TRBV6-6	NA	TRBD1	TRBJ1-5	CASETGEKSQPQHF	TGTGCCAGCGAGACAGGGGAGAAGAGCCAGCCCCAGCATTTT
TRBV4-1	NA	TRBD2	TRBJ2-7	CASSQGAGTSGIPYEQYF	TGCGCCAGCAGCCAAGGGGCGGGGACTAGCGGTATTCCCTACGAGCAGTACTTC
TRBV5-1	NA	TRBD1	TRBJ1-2	CASFQTGTNYGYTF	TGCGCCAGCTTCCAGACAGGGACGAACTATGGCTACACCTTC
TRBV9	NA	NA	TRBJ1-3	CASSVAKNGNTIYF	TGTGCCAGCAGCGTGGCCAAAAATGGAAACACCATATATTTT
TRBV19	NA	NA	TRBJ1-4	CASSISGLNEKLFF	TGTGCCAGTAGTATATCTGGCCTGAATGAAAAACTGTTTTTT
TRBV12-3/TRBV12-4	NA	NA	TRBJ2-5	CASSLFGGETQYF	TGTGCCAGCAGTTTGTTTGGAGGGGAGACCCAGTACTTC
TRBV29-1	NA	NA	TRBJ2-3	CSVEDATGDYTQYF	TGCAGCGTTGAAGATGCCACGGGGGATTATACGCAGTATTTT
TRBV18	once	NA	TRBJ2-2	CASSPLQGELFF	TGTGCCAGCTCACCACTTCAGGGAGAGCTGTTTTTT
TRBV20-1	NA	NA	TRBJ2-5	CSAAMEGTQYF	TGCAGTGCCGCGATGGAGGGGACCCAGTACTTC
TRBV29-1	NA	TRBD1	TRBJ1-2	CSVRLRGTFYGYTF	TGCAGCGTTCGGCTCAGGGGGACCTTTTATGGCTACACCTTC
TRBV2	NA	TRBD2	TRBJ2-3	CASRPGTSGRGDTQYF	TGTGCCAGCAGACCGGGGACTAGCGGGAGAGGGGATACGCAGTATTTT
TRBV10-3	NA	NA	TRBJ2-3	CAISDGTGGGGDTQYF	TGTGCCATCAGTGATGGTACTGGGGGAGGGGGAGATACGCAGTATTTT
TRBV2	NA	NA	TRBJ1-5	CASSESRGTGQPQHF	TGTGCCAGCAGTGAATCGCGAGGTACGGGTCAGCCCCAGCATTTT
TRBV18	once	TRBD1	TRBJ2-1	CASSRDRRYNEQFF	TGTGCCAGCTCCCGGGACAGGAGGTACAATGAGCAGTTCTTC
TRBV27	NA	NA	TRBJ2-1	CASSLSISPYNEQFF	TGTGCCAGCAGTTTATCGATTAGCCCCTACAATGAGCAGTTCTTC
TRBV7-3	NA	NA	TRBJ2-1	CASSPRANEQFF	TGTGCCAGCAGCCCGCGGGCCAATGAGCAGTTCTTC
TRBV7-3	few	NA	TRBJ2-7	CASSLTSAGPPYEQYF	TGTGCCAGCAGCTTAACGTCGGCGGGGCCCCCCTACGAGCAGTACTTC
TRBV4-2	NA	NA	TRBJ2-3	CASSQVGAGSTDTQYF	TGTGCCAGCAGCCAAGTCGGGGCGGGAAGCACAGATACGCAGTATTTT
TRBV10-3	NA	TRBD1	TRBJ2-3	CAISAPGQGSDTQYF	TGTGCCATCAGTGCCCCGGGACAGGGTTCAGATACGCAGTATTTT